This T cell receptor (beta chain) appears in the sequencing data of a study of T cells in localized non-small cell lung cancer (dated by TCRdb to 2020 to 2021). The study in broad terms: The study analyzed T cell repertoires of hundreds of early-stage NSCLC patients, comparing tumors and uninvolved tumor-adjacent lungs. The mean age of the NSCLC patients was about 70 years, with 120 to 150 men and 110 or so women. The cohort consisted of approximately 240 treatment-naive NSCLC patients whose localized lung tumors had been resected.

Inclusive of the bounding cysteine and phenylalanine, the CDR3 is 16 residues long. The entry retains the CDR3 DNA only, 48 bases that are in frame from base 1. CDR1 and CDR2 were assigned from the germline V gene as KGHSH and LQKENI. V and J are truncated by 2 bases and 1 base respectively, leaving an intervening sequence of 14 bases. Broader findings and caveats from the paper: Longer overall survival was associated with higher blood T cell density, whereas shorter survival was associated with higher adjacent-lung clonality. Of the top 100 tumor clones, a median of around 57 were detected in paired uninvolved adjacent lung; roughly 26 were also among that lung's top 100. Because multi-region tumor sequencing was not performed, intratumor heterogeneity could not be ruled out. Because the study design was exploratory, TCR variables were selected using unadjusted p-values without false-discovery rate correction. Uninvolved tumor-adjacent lung showed the highest T cell clonality, higher than tumor, which suggests more focused antigenic responses in the adjacent lung.

TCR beta CDR3 regions were sequenced from DNA using the immunoSEQ Assay. The original pipeline was this. To compute T cell density, TCR beta template counts were normalized to usable DNA, which was estimated by amplifying housekeeping genes. Richness was estimated using the preseqR package, with extrapolation to 400,000 templates for PBMC samples and to 120,000 templates for tissue samples. Clonality was taken to be one minus Pielou's evenness. To identify tissue-enriched TCRs, differential abundance testing was run on productive amino-acid clonotypes with a minimum total count of 5 and an alpha of 0.1. The Jaccard Index and the Morisita Overlap Index were used to measure how much the repertoires overlapped between compartments. GLIPH grouped TCR beta CDR3s together with public tetramer-defined viral CDR3s, and a viral motif had to include at least three viral sequences and show V-gene enrichment. Not all clones reach the TCRdb copy of this immuneACCESS table, which keeps in-frame sequences only. Checked studies attribute under half of the gap to unresolved V genes and leave the rest unexplained. D and trimming were read from the DNA, whereas the V and J calls and clone size are those reported in that table. The sample data list approximately 26,000 clones, and 91% of these were observed just once. The ten biggest clones cover 4% to 5% of the sample.

Worth noting for this clone: Its antigen remains undetermined. Nothing much larger sits one base from this clone, and base qualities are not available.

At diagnosis, tumor, uninvolved tumor-adjacent lung and peripheral blood were collected and then preserved as a mix of FFPE and fresh-frozen material. For TCR repertoire profiling, the blood samples were analyzed as peripheral blood mononuclear cells. This sequence uses TRBV18 and TRBJ1-2; the D gene is perhaps TRBD1, from 5 matching bases. This TCR came from a female donor older than 55 with stage II squamous cell lung carcinoma. Sequenced here: peripheral blood, sampled before any cancer treatment. The DNA is as follows: TGTGCCAGCTCACCAGGGGCCGGGACGGATAACTATGGCTACACCTTC. This codes for CASSPGAGTDNYGYTF. With all but the CDR3 taken from the reference TRBV18 and TRBJ1-2 genes, the full variable domain is: NAGVMQNPRHLVRRRGQEARLRCSPMKGHSHVYWYRQLPEEGLKFMVYLQKENIIDESGMPKERFSAEFPKEGPSILRIQQVVRGDSAAYFCASSPGAGTDNYGYTFGSGTRLTVV.